A single T cell receptor (beta chain) is shown here with its context. What it binds is unknown. These data come from a study of long-term antiretroviral therapy in people with HIV. Study conclusions and caveats: Whereas controls had wider CDR3 length ranges, HIV repertoires had narrower ones. Clones with expansion before ART led the repertoire at all time points. ART was followed by higher diversity that remained below transplant donor controls.

This CDR3 has 12 amino acids. Trimming removed 4 bases at V and 4 bases at J, with 7 bases between. Germline V gene sequence: CDR1 SGHAT, CDR2 FQNNGV. Survey-level immunoSEQ v3.0 assays were run. Per-sample sequencing targets were 40,000-50,000 T-cell genomes. Data came from immunoSEQ multiplex PCR; TCRdb stores just in-frame clones and leaves some out. The repertoire holds under 40,000 clones, with 75% to 85% as singletons. The TCR was taken from a man aged 18 to 29 with HIV. Source: unsorted PBMCs, taken 0.3 years after starting antiretroviral therapy. The chain joins TRBV11-2 to TRBJ1-1, with no clear D. This CDR3 is CASSSAVTEAFF. DNA for the CDR3: TGTGCCAGCAGCTCGGCAGTCACTGAAGCTTTCTTT.